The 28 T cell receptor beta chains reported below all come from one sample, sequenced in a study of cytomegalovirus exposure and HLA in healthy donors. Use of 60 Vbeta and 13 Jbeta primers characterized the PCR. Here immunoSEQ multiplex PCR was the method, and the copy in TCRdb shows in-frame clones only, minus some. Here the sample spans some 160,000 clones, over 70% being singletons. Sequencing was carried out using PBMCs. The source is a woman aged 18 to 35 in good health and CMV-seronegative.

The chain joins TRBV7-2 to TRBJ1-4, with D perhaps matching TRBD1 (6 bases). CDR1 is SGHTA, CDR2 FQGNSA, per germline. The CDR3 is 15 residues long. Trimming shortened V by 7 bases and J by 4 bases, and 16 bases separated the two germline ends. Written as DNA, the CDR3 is TGTGCCAGCAAAAGGGTGGGGGGGCTTAATGAAAAACTGTTTTTT. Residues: CASKRVGGLNEKLFF.

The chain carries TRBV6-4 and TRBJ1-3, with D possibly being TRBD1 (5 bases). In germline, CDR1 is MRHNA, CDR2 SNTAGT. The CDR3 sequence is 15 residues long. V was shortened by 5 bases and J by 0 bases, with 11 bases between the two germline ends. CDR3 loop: CASSPQDNSGNTIYF. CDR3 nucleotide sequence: TGTGCCAGCAGTCCACAGGATAACTCTGGAAACACCATATATTTT.

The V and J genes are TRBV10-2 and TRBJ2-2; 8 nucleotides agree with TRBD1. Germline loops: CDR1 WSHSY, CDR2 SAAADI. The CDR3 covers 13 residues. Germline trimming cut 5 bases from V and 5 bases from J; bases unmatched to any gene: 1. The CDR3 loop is CASSRTGTGELFF. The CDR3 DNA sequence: TGCGCCAGCAGTCGGACAGGGACCGGGGAGCTGTTTTTT.

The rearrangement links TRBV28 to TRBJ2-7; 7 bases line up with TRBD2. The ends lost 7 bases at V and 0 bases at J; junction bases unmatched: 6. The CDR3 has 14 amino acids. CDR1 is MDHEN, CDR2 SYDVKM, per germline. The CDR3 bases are TGTGCCAGCAAAACCGGGGGGTCCTCCTACGAGCAGTACTTC. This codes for CASKTGGSSYEQYF.

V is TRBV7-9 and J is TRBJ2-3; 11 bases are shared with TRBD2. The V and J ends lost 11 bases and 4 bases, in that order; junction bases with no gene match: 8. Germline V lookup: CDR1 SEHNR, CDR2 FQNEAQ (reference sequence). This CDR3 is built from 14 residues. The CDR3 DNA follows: TGTGCCGGCGAACTAGCGGGGGTTTCAGATACGCAGTATTTT. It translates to CAGELAGVSDTQYF. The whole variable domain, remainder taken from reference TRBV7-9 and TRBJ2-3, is DTGVSQNPRHKITKRGQNVTFRCDPISEHNRLYWYRQTLGQGPEFLTYFQNEAQLEKSRLLSDRFSAERPKGSFSTLEIQRTEQGDSAMYLCAGELAGVSDTQYFGPGTRLTVL.

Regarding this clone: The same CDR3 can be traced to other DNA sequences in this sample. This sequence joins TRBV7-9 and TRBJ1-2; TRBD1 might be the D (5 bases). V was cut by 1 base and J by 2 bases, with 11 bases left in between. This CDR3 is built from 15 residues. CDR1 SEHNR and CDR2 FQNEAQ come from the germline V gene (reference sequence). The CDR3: CASSLVEGSNYGYTF. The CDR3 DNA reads TGTGCCAGCAGCTTAGTGGAGGGGAGCAACTATGGCTACACCTTC.

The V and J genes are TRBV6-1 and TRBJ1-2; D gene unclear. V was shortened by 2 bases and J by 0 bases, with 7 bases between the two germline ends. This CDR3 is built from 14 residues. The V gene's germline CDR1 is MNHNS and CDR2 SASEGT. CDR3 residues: CASSENTANYGYTF. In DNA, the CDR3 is TGTGCCAGCAGTGAAAACACAGCTAACTATGGCTACACCTTC.

This CDR3 is CASSQDSLAGGLNEQYF. The CDR3 nucleotides read TGCGCCAGCAGCCAAGATAGCCTAGCGGGGGGGCTTAACGAGCAGTACTTC. This chain connects TRBV4-1 to TRBJ2-7; 12 bases fit TRBD2. Germline CDR1 and CDR2: MGHRA and YSYEKL. After removal of 0 bases from V and 5 bases from J, the junction contained 8 bases not matched to a gene. There are 17 residues in the CDR3.

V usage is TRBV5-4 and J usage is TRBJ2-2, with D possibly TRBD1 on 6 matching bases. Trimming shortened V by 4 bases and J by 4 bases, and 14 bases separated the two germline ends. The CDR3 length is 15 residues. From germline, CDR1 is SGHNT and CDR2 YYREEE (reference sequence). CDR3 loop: CASSPSQGSTGELFF. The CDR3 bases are TGTGCCAGCAGCCCCTCACAGGGATCCACCGGGGAGCTGTTTTTT.

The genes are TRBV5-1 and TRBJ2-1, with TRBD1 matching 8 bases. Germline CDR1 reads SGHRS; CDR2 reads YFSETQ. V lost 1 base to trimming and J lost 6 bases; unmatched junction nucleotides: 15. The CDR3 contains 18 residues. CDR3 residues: CASSLSAPQGALLNEQFF. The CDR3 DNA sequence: TGCGCCAGCAGCTTGTCGGCACCCCAGGGGGCCCTCCTCAATGAGCAGTTCTTC.

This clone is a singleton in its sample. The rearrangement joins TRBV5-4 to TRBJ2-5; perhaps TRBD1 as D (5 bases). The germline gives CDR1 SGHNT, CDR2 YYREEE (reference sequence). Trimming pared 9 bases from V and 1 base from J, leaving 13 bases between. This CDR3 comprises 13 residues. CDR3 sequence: CATSDRLQETQYF. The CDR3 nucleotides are TGTGCCACCTCTGACAGACTCCAAGAGACCCAGTACTTC.

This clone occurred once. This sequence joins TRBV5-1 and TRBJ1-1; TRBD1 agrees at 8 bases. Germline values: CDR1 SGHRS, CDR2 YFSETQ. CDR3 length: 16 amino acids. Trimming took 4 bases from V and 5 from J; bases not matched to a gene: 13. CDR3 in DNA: TGCGCCAGCAGCACACGTTCAGGGGGCTCAGGTACTGAAGCTTTCTTT. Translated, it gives CASSTRSGGSGTEAFF.

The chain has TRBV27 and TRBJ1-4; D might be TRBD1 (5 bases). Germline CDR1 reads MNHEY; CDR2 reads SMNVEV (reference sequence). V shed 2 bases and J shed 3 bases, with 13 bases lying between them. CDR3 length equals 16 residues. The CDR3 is CASSLGGVYANEKLFF. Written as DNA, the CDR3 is TGTGCCAGCAGTTTAGGAGGGGTCTATGCTAATGAAAAACTGTTTTTT.

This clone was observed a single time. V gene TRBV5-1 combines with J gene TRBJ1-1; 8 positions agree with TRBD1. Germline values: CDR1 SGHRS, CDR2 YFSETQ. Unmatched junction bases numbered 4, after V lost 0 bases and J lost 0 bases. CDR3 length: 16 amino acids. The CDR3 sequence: CASSLGQGQVNTEAFF. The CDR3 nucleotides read TGCGCCAGCAGCTTGGGGCAGGGACAGGTGAACACTGAAGCTTTCTTT. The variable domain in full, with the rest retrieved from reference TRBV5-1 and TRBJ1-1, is KAGVTQTPRYLIKTRGQQVTLSCSPISGHRSVSWYQQTPGQGLQFLFEYFSETQRNKGNFPGRFSGRQFSNSRSEMNVSTLELGDSALYLCASSLGQGQVNTEAFFGQGTRLTVV.

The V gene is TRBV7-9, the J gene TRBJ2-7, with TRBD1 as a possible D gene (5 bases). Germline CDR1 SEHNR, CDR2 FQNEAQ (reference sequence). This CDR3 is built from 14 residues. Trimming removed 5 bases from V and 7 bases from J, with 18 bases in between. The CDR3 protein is CASSVTGTQEEQYF. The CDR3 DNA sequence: TGTGCCAGCAGCGTAACAGGTACACAAGAAGAGCAGTACTTC.

The CDR3 DNA sequence: TGTGCCAGCAGACCCCAACAGGGGGCGAGTGTCGAGTACTTC. This gives the protein CASRPQQGASVEYF. The gene calls are TRBV6-6 and TRBJ2-7; 9 positions match TRBD1. This CDR3 comprises 14 residues. From germline, CDR1 is MNHNY and CDR2 SVGAGI (reference sequence). The V and J ends lost 6 bases and 11 bases, in that order; junction bases with no gene match: 14.

In DNA form, the CDR3 reads TGTGCCAGCAGCTTATCCGGGACAGGATATGGCTACACCTTC. This codes for CASSLSGTGYGYTF. V is TRBV5-4 and J is TRBJ1-2; 8 nucleotides align to TRBD1. Trimming cost V 2 bases and J 5 bases; bases outside gene matches: 5. The CDR3 loop spans 14 amino acids. CDR1 and CDR2 from the germline V gene are SGHNT and YYREEE (reference sequence).

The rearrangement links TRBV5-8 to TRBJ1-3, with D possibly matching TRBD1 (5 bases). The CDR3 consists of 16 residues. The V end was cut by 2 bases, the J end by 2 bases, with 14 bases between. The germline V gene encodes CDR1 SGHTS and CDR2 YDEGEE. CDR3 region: CASSFGQGLAGNTIYF. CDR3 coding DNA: TGTGCCAGCAGCTTTGGGCAGGGTCTCGCTGGAAACACCATATATTTT.

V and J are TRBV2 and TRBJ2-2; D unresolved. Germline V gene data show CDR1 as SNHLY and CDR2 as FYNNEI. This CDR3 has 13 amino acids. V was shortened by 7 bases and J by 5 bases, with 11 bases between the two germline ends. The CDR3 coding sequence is TGTGCCAGCATTCCTACTTGGACCGGGGAGCTGTTTTTT. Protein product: CASIPTWTGELFF.

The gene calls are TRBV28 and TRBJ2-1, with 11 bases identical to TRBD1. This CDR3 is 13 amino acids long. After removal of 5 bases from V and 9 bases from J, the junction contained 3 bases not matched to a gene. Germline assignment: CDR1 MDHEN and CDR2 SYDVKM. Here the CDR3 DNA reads TGTGCCAGCAGTCCGGGACAGGGGGGTGAGCAGTTCTTC. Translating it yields CASSPGQGGEQFF.

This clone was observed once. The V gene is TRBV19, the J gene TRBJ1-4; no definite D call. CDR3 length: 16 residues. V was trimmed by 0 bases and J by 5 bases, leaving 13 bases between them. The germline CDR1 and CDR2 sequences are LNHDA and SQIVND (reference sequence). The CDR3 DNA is TGTGCCAGTAGTATAGATCGGCACAGCCAAAATGAAAAACTGTTTTTT. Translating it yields CASSIDRHSQNEKLFF.

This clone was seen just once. The CDR3 nucleotides are TGTGCCAGCAGCCTATCTAGCGGGGGATACGAGCAGTACTTC. Its protein is CASSLSSGGYEQYF. The chain uses TRBV6-5 and TRBJ2-7; 10 bases map to TRBD2. The CDR3 runs 14 residues. Trimming removed 6 bases from V and 4 bases from J; junction bases left unmatched: 6. From germline, CDR1 is MNHEY and CDR2 SVGAGI.

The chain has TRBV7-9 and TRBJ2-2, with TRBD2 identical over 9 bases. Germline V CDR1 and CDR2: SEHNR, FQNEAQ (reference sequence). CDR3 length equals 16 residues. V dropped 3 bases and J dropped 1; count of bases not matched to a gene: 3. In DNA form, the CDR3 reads TGTGCCAGCAGCTTTAGCGGGGGCCGGAACACCGGGGAGCTGTTTTTT. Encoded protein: CASSFSGGRNTGELFF.

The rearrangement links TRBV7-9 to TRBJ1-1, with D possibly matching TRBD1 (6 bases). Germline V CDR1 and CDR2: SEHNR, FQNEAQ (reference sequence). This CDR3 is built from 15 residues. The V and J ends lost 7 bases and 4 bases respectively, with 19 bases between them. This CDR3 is CASNHPTGGLTEAFF. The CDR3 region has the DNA TGTGCCAGCAACCATCCGACAGGCGGCCTCACTGAAGCTTTCTTT.

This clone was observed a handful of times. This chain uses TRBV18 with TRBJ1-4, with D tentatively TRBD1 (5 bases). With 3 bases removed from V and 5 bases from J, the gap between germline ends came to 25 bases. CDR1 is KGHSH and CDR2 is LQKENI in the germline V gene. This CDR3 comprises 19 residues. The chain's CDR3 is CASSPLPQTAIQPNEKLFF. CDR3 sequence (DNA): TGTGCCAGCTCACCTTTACCCCAGACAGCTATACAACCAAATGAAAAACTGTTTTTT.

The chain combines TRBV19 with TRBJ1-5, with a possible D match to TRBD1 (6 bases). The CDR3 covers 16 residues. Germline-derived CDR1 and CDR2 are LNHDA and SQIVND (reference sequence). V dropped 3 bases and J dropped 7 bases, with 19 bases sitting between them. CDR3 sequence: CASSIILQGRRQPQHF. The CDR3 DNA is TGTGCCAGTAGTATTATCCTTCAGGGGCGCAGGCAGCCCCAGCATTTT.

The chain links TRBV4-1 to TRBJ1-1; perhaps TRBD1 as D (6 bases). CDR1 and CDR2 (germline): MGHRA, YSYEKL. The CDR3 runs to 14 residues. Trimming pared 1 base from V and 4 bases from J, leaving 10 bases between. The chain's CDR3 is CASSQAQGSTEAFF. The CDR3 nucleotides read TGCGCCAGCAGCCAAGCACAGGGTTCCACTGAAGCTTTCTTT.

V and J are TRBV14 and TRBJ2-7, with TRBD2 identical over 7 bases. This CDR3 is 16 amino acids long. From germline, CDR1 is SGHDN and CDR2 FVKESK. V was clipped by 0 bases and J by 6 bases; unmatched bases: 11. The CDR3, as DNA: TGTGCCAGCAGCCAAGAGAATAGGCCTAGCGGCGGCGAGCAGTACTTC. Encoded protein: CASSQENRPSGGEQYF.